This entry lists 14 T cell receptor beta chains sequenced from one sample in a study of cytomegalovirus exposure and HLA in healthy donors. Researchers ran the PCR with 60 Vbeta and 13 Jbeta primers. Data came from immunoSEQ multiplex PCR; TCRdb stores just in-frame clones and leaves some out. Found here are over 110,000 clones, roughly 80% of them singletons; the top ten hold just over 4.5%. The specimen was PBMCs. The receptors come from a man in his forties or fifties in good health and CMV-seronegative.

This sequence joins TRBV7-2 and TRBJ2-7, with a weak D call TRBD2 (5 bases). The germline V gene has CDR1 SGHTA and CDR2 FQGNSA. The CDR3 contains 15 residues. The V end lost 3 bases, the J end lost 3 bases, and 15 bases lay between the germline ends. The CDR3 is CASSFRGGTVYEQYF. The DNA for the CDR3 is TGTGCCAGCAGCTTCCGCGGAGGTACCGTCTACGAGCAGTACTTC.

V gene TRBV25-1 combines with J gene TRBJ2-1; 8 bases match TRBD2. Germline V gives CDR1 MGHDK, CDR2 SYGVNS. Trimming took 6 bases from V and 6 from J; bases not matched to a gene: 7. This CDR3 is 14 amino acids long. The CDR3 region has the DNA TGTGCCAGCAGCGGGGGGGCGCCGCTCAATGAGCAGTTCTTC. It specifies CASSGGAPLNEQFF. The full variable domain, rest sourced from reference TRBV25-1 and TRBJ2-1, is EADIYQTPRYLVIGTGKKITLECSQTMGHDKMYWYQQDPGMELHLIHYSYGVNSTEKGDLSSESTVSRIRTEHFPLTLESARPSHTSQYLCASSGGAPLNEQFFGPGTRLTVL.

This clone appeared a few times. In DNA, the CDR3 is TGTGCCAGTAGCCCACAGGGATGGGGGAACACTGAAGCTTTCTTT. Amino acids: CASSPQGWGNTEAFF. The chain joins TRBV19 to TRBJ1-1; D possibly corresponds to TRBD1 (6 bases). The germline CDR1 and CDR2 sequences are LNHDA and SQIVND (reference sequence). The V end was cut by 6 bases, the J end by 1 base, with 15 bases between. This CDR3 region has 15 residues.

The V call is TRBV5-1, the J call TRBJ1-1; the D is unclear. V lost 0 bases and J lost 6, with 18 bases in between. Germline CDR1 SGHRS, CDR2 YFSETQ. This CDR3 comprises 16 residues. CDR3 region: CASSLGPGLDHPEAFF. The CDR3 nucleotides are TGCGCCAGCAGCTTGGGCCCGGGTTTGGATCACCCTGAAGCTTTCTTT.

This CDR3 is CASSLDRSSYEQYF. As DNA, the CDR3 is TGTGCCAGCAGCCTGGACAGGAGCTCCTACGAGCAGTACTTC. The V gene is TRBV2, the J gene TRBJ2-7; 7 bases match TRBD1. Germline-derived CDR1 and CDR2 are SNHLY and FYNNEI. The CDR3 loop spans 14 amino acids. With V trimmed by 6 bases and J by 0 bases, 5 bases remained unmatched.

The V call is TRBV6-5, the J call TRBJ2-7; 7 bases are shared with TRBD2. In germline, CDR1 is MNHEY, CDR2 SVGAGI. This CDR3 contains 14 residues. Unmatched junction bases numbered 8, after V lost 2 bases and J lost 7 bases. The CDR3 bases are TGTGCCAGCAGTTACGAAGCGGGGTCGGGGGAGCAGTACTTC. Encoded protein: CASSYEAGSGEQYF.

V and J are TRBV5-6 and TRBJ1-2; D gene unclear. Germline-derived CDR1 and CDR2 are SGHDT and YYEEEE. This CDR3 has 13 amino acids. V lost 4 bases, J lost 4 bases, and 11 bases lay in between. The CDR3 spells CASSHPTPYGYTF. The CDR3 DNA reads TGTGCCAGCAGCCACCCGACACCCTATGGCTACACCTTC. The entire variable domain, with the rest obtained from reference TRBV5-6 and TRBJ1-2, is as follows: DAGVTQSPTHLIKTRGQQVTLRCSPKSGHDTVSWYQQALGQGPQFIFQYYEEEERQRGNFPDRFSGHQFPNYSSELNVNALLLGDSALYLCASSHPTPYGYTFGSGTRLTVV.

The DNA of the CDR3 is TGTGCCAGCAGCCTCTCCGGGACTAGCGGGGGAGAGACCCAGTACTTC. Amino acids: CASSLSGTSGGETQYF. The chain recombines TRBV7-2 with TRBJ2-5; TRBD2 matches 14 bases. V shed 5 bases, J shed 4 bases, and the junction held 6 bases outside the gene matches. The V gene's germline CDR1 is SGHTA and CDR2 FQGNSA. This CDR3 contains 16 residues.

The chain combines TRBV6-6 with TRBJ2-7, with 9 nucleotides matching TRBD1. From germline, CDR1 is MNHNY and CDR2 SVGAGI (reference sequence). V shed 6 bases and J 4 bases; nucleotides not matched to a gene: 10. The CDR3 is 15 amino acids. The CDR3 DNA is TGTGCCAGCAGAAGCCAGGGACAGGGTGCATACGAGCAGTACTTC. Its protein product is CASRSQGQGAYEQYF.

The CDR3 DNA is TGCGCCAGCAGCTTGGCAGGTGCTAGCACAGATACGCAGTATTTT. It yields the protein CASSLAGASTDTQYF. V and J are TRBV5-1 and TRBJ2-3; no definite D call. The CDR3 is 15 residues long. Germline CDR1 is SGHRS and CDR2 is YFSETQ. V lost 0 bases and J lost 0, with 8 bases in between.

The V call is TRBV6-4, the J call TRBJ2-1, with 10 nucleotides matching TRBD2. Germline V CDR1 and CDR2: MRHNA, SNTAGT. CDR3 size: 15 residues. V lost 10 bases to trimming and J lost 8 bases; unmatched junction nucleotides: 14. The CDR3 DNA sequence: TGTGCCAACAGCCCCGAAAGCGGGGGGGCCTATGAGCAGTTCTTC. Residues: CANSPESGGAYEQFF.

The chain recombines TRBV28 with TRBJ1-2, with D tentatively TRBD1 (6 bases). V lost 5 bases and J 4 bases, leaving 14 bases between the germline ends. This CDR3 region has 14 residues. CDR1 and CDR2 (germline): MDHEN, SYDVKM. CDR3 sequence: CASSVSPRGYGYTF. The CDR3 DNA sequence: TGTGCCAGCAGTGTTTCTCCCAGGGGCTATGGCTACACCTTC.

The V and J genes are TRBV25-1 and TRBJ1-2, with 8 bases matching TRBD1. Germline V lookup: CDR1 MGHDK, CDR2 SYGVNS. J lost 1 base, V lost 4 bases, and 11 bases had no gene match. The CDR3 runs 17 residues. CDR3 sequence: CASSGFGQGVLNYGYTF. The CDR3 bases are TGTGCCAGCAGTGGATTCGGACAGGGCGTTCTTAACTATGGCTACACCTTC.

This clone was seen once. This sequence joins TRBV27 and TRBJ1-5; D ambiguous. Trimming removed 11 bases from V and 7 bases from J, with 21 bases in between. The CDR3 is 14 residues long. The germline CDR1 and CDR2 sequences are MNHEY and SMNVEV (reference sequence). In nucleotides, the CDR3 is TGTGCCGCCGGTGGGGAGCGGACTGGCCAGCCCCAGCATTTT. Translated, it gives CAAGGERTGQPQHF.